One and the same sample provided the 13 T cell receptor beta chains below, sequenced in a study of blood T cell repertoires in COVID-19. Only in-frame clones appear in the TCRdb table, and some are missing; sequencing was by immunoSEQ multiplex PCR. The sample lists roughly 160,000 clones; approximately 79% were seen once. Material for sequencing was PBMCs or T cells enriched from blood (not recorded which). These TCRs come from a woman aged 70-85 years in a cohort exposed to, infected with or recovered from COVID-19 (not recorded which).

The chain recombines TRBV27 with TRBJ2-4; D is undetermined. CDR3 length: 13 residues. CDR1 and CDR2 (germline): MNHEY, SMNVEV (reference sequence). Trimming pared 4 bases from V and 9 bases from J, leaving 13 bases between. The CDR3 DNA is TGTGCCAGCAGTTCTCCAAGCGTAGGCATTCAGTACTTC. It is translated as CASSSPSVGIQYF.

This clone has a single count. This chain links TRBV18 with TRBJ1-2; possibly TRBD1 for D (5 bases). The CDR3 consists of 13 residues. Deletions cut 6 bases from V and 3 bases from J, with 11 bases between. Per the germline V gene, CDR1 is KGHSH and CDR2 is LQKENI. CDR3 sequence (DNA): TGTGCCAGCTCCAATCAGGGTGACTATGGCTACACCTTC. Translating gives CASSNQGDYGYTF.

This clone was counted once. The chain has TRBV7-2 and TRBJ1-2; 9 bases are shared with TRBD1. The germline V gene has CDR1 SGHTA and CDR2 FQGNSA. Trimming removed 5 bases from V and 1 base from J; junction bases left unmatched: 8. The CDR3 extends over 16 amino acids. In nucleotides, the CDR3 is TGTGCCAGCAGCCAATCCGGGACAGGGAATAACTATGGCTACACCTTC. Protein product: CASSQSGTGNNYGYTF.

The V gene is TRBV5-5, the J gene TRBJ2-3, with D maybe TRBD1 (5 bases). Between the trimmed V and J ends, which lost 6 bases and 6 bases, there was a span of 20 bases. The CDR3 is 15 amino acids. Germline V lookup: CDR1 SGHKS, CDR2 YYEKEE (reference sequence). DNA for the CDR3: TGTGCCAGCACCATGCAGCGACAGCTTAGGGATACGCAGTATTTT. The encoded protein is CASTMQRQLRDTQYF. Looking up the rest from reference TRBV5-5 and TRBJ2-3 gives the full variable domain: DAGVTQSPTHLIKTRGQQVTLRCSPISGHKSVSWYQQVLGQGPQFIFQYYEKEERGRGNFPDRFSARQFPNYSSELNVNALLLGDSALYLCASTMQRQLRDTQYFGPGTRLTVL.

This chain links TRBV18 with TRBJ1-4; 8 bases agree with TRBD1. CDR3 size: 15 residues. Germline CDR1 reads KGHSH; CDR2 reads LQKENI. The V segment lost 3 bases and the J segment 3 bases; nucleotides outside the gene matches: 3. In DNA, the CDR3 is TGTGCCAGCTCACCTCAGGGGGCCCCTAATGAAAAACTGTTTTTT. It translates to CASSPQGAPNEKLFF. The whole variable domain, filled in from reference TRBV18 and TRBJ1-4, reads NAGVMQNPRHLVRRRGQEARLRCSPMKGHSHVYWYRQLPEEGLKFMVYLQKENIIDESGMPKERFSAEFPKEGPSILRIQQVVRGDSAAYFCASSPQGAPNEKLFFGSGTQLSVL.

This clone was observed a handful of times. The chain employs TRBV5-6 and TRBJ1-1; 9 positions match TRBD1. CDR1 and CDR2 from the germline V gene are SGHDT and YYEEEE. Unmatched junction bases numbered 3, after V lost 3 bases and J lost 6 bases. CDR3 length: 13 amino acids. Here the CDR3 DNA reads TGTGCCAGCAGCTGGCGGACAGGGGCTGAAGCTTTCTTT. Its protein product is CASSWRTGAEAFF.

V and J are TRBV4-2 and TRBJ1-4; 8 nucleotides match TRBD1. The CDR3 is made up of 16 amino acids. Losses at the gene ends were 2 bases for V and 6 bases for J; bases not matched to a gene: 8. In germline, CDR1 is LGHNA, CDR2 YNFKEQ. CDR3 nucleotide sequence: TGTGCCAGCAGCCAACCCTGGACAGGGTCGGATGAAAAACTGTTTTTT. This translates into CASSQPWTGSDEKLFF.

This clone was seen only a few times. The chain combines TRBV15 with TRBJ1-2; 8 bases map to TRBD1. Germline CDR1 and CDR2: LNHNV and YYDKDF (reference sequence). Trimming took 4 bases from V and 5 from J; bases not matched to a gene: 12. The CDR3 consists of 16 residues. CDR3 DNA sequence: TGTGCCACCAGCAATGACTTCACAGGGGGAGGGTATGGCTACACCTTC. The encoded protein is CATSNDFTGGGYGYTF. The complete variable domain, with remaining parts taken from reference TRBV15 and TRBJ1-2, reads DAMVIQNPRYQVTQFGKPVTLSCSQTLNHNVMYWYQQKSSQAPKLLFHYYDKDFNNEADTPDNFQSRRPNTSFCFLDIRSPGLGDTAMYLCATSNDFTGGGYGYTFGSGTRLTVV.

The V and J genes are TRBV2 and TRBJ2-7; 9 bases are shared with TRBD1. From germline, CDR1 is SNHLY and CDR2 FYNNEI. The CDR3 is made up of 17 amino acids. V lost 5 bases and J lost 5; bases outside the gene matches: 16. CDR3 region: CASSKRKGTGFGDEQYF. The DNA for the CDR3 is TGTGCCAGCAGTAAACGTAAGGGGACAGGGTTTGGTGACGAGCAGTACTTC.

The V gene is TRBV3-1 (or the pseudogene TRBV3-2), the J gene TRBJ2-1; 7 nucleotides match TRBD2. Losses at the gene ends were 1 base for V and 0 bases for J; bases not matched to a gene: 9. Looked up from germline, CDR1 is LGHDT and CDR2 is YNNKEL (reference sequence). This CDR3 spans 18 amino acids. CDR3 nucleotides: TGTGCCAGCAGCCAAGGAGGGAGGGCCAGCAGCTCCTACAATGAGCAGTTCTTC. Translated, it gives CASSQGGRASSSYNEQFF.

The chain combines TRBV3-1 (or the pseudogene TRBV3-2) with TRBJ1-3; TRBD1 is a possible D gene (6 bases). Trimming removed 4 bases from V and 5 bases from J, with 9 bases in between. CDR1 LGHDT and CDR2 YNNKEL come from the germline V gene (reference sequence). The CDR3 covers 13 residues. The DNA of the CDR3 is TGTGCCAGCAGCCCGGACAGAAGAAACACCATATATTTT. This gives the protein CASSPDRRNTIYF.

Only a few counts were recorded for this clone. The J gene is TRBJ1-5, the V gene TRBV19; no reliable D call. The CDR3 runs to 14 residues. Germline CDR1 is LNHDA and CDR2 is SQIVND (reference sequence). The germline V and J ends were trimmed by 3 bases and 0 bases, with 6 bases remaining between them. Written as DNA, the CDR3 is TGTGCCAGTAGTATCGGGGTTAGCAATCAGCCCCAGCATTTT. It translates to CASSIGVSNQPQHF.

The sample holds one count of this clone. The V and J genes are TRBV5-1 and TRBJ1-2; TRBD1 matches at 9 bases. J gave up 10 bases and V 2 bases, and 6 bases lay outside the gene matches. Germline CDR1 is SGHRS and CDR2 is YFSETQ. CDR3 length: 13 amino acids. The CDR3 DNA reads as TGCGCCAGCAGCTTCGGACAGGGGCCCGACTACACCTTC. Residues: CASSFGQGPDYTF.